A selection of T cell receptor beta chains follows, all from one sample in a study of cytomegalovirus exposure and HLA in healthy donors. Here immunoSEQ multiplex PCR was the method, and the copy in TCRdb shows in-frame clones only, minus some. The data show about 110,000 clones, over 75% seen once. What was sequenced was PBMCs. The receptors were gathered from a woman younger than 30 in good health and CMV-seronegative. Both conserved end residues are part of each CDR3.

j_gene	v_gene	len	CDR3aa
TRBJ1-1	TRBV6-6	13	CAVGRGLNTEAFF
TRBJ2-7	TRBV5-1	14	CASSLGSGQYEQYF
TRBJ2-2	TRBV2	14	CASRRLEGAGELFF
TRBJ1-4	TRBV2	12	CASRLRGEKLFF
TRBJ2-7	TRBV10-2	15	CASSEPGESAYEQYF
TRBJ2-7	TRBV9	14	CASSADPRGYEQYF
TRBJ1-5	TRBV11-2	14	CASSPGRGGQPQHF
TRBJ1-1	TRBV19	14	CASSMGPGNTEAFF
TRBJ1-2	TRBV13	13	CASSLGQGNGYTF
TRBJ2-7	TRBV5-1	13	CASSLAGSYEQYF
TRBJ1-5	TRBV19	14	CASSIPGGGQPQHF
TRBJ1-1	TRBV12-5	13	CASGPRGGTEAFF
TRBJ1-3	TRBV11-2	17	CASSLGVGLSSGNTIYF
TRBJ2-1	TRBV7-8	15	CASSPRLTSGGPQFF
TRBJ1-1	TRBV13	14	CASSLGAIGTEAFF
TRBJ2-2	TRBV30	15	CAWRGVGWNTGELFF